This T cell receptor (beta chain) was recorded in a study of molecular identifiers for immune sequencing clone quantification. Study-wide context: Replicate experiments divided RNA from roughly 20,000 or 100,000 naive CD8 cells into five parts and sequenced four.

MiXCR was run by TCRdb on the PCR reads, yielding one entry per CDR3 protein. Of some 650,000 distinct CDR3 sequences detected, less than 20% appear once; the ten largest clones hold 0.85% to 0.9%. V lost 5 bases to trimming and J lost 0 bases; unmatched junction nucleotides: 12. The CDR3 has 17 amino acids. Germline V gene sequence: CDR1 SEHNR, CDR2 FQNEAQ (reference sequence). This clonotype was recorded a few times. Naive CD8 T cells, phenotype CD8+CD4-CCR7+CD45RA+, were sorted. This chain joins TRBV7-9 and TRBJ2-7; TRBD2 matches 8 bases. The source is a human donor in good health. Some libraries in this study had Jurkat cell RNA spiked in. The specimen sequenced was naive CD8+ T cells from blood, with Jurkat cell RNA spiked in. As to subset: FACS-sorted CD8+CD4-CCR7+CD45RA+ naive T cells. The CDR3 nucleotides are TGTGCCAGCAGCATACCCCGGGATAGCGGGGACTCCTACGAGCAGTACTTC. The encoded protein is CASSIPRDSGDSYEQYF. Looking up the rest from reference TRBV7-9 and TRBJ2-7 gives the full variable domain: DTGVSQNPRHKITKRGQNVTFRCDPISEHNRLYWYRQTLGQGPEFLTYFQNEAQLEKSRLLSDRFSAERPKGSFSTLEIQRTEQGDSAMYLCASSIPRDSGDSYEQYFGPGTRLTVT.